The T cell receptor beta chain under discussion was sequenced for a study of Graves' ophthalmopathy and Graves' hyperthyroidism. Amplification targeted the TCR beta CDR3 regions, with RNA transcripts as the source material. In the first round, RT-PCR was carried out with HTBI primers, and a multiplex PCR formed the second round. A single record per CDR3 protein comes from TCRdb applying MiXCR to the multiplex PCR reads. The table records approximately 700,000 distinct CDR3 sequences, roughly 41% of them present only once. Study-wide points: Cross-validated, the 13-signature model showed 87.88%/81.08% sensitivity/specificity, and 80%/75% in the test set.

This CDR3 contains 15 residues. CDR1 is SEHNR and CDR2 is FQNEAQ in the germline V gene (reference sequence). The trim removed 2 bases at V and 3 bases at J, leaving 6 bases unmatched. This clonotype was recorded at least ten times. Its cognate antigen is unknown. Ophthalmopathy in the donors was of moderate-to-severe activity, with CAS ≥3, NOSPECS ≥4 and duration under 3 months. The sample was peripheral blood. The TCR sequence derives from an adult man with Graves' ophthalmopathy. The chain recombines TRBV7-9 with TRBJ2-7; 8 bases match TRBD1. The CDR3 is CASSLHRGLLYEQYF. In DNA form, the CDR3 reads TGTGCCAGCAGCTTACACAGGGGGTTGCTCTACGAGCAGTACTTC.